The 5 T cell receptor beta chains below come from one sample, sequenced in a study of Graves' ophthalmopathy and Graves' hyperthyroidism. TCR beta CDR3 amplification used RNA transcripts. First-round RT-PCR employed HTBI primers, with a second-round multiplex PCR after it. TCRdb recomputed calls from the multiplex PCR reads with MiXCR, one row per CDR3 protein. The sample lists roughly 500,000 distinct CDR3 sequences, around an eighth occurring once. Material: blood. All receptors derive from a woman aged 30 to 39 with Graves' ophthalmopathy.

This clonotype was seen ten or more times. This rearrangement joins TRBV19 to TRBJ1-1; D may be TRBD1 (5 bases). Germline V gene lookup returns CDR1 LNHDA and CDR2 SQIVND (reference sequence). V lost 3 bases and J lost 1, with 12 bases in between. The length of the CDR3 is 15 residues. DNA of the CDR3: TGTGCCAGTAGTATTCTCCTCACAGGGAACACTGAAGCTTTCTTT. It yields the protein CASSILLTGNTEAFF.

This clonotype appeared many times. The junction and the germline gene differ at one end; a read error may be behind it. V gene TRBV5-1 combines with J gene TRBJ1-5, with D possibly being TRBD1 (6 bases). The length of the CDR3 is 14 residues. Per germline, CDR1 SGHRS and CDR2 YFSETQ. The DNA of the CDR3 is TGTGCCAGCAGCCCGGGACAAGCCAATCAGCCCCAGCATTTT. It is translated as CASSPGQANQPQHF.

The sample holds many counts of this clonotype. J is TRBJ2-2 and V is TRBV12-3 or TRBV12-4, with TRBD2 matching over 11 bases. The CDR3 totals 16 residues. J lost 4 bases, V lost 3 bases, and 4 bases had no gene match. CDR3 protein: CASSFFLAGGTGELFF. In DNA, the CDR3 is TGTGCCAGCAGTTTTTTTCTAGCGGGGGGCACCGGGGAGCTGTTTTTT.

A few counts support this clonotype. The chain carries TRBV30 and TRBJ1-1, with 12 nucleotides matching TRBD1. V lost 3 bases to trimming and J lost 4 bases; unmatched junction nucleotides: 9. The CDR3 contains 16 residues. Per germline, CDR1 GTSNPN and CDR2 SVGIG (reference sequence). Here the CDR3 DNA reads TGTGCCTGGAGCCGGGGACAGGGGGCATGGGTCACTGAAGCTTTCTTT. Protein sequence: CAWSRGQGAWVTEAFF.

This clonotype appeared many times. The chain recombines TRBV24-1 with TRBJ2-5; 8 bases align to TRBD1. This CDR3 has 14 residues. The germline V gene encodes CDR1 KGHDR and CDR2 SFDVKD. Trimming removed 4 bases from V and 4 bases from J; junction bases left unmatched: 4. The CDR3 sequence is CATSDSDRVETQYF. The CDR3 coding sequence is TGTGCCACCAGTGACTCGGACAGGGTAGAGACCCAGTACTTC.